This T cell receptor beta chain appears in the sequencing data of a study of regulatory T cells in long-lasting Graves disease. About the study: Patients newly diagnosed with Graves' had been on antithyroid drugs for under 3 months. The study's findings and limits: TCR diversity was lower in persistent than newly diagnosed Graves' disease. Peripheral blood was the sole material, not thyroid tissue.

Time point here: newly diagnosed GD, antithyroid drugs for less than 3 months. Isolated PBMC RNA provided the starting material for the TCR library. The CDR3 is made up of 14 amino acids. Between the trimmed V and J ends, which lost 5 bases and 3 bases, there was a span of 13 bases. From germline, CDR1 is MDHEN and CDR2 SYDVKM. To note about this clonotype: No antigen is known for it.

The authors built TCR beta libraries using iRepertoire HTBI primers and Arm-PCR of CDR3 regions. TCRdb redid the calling of the multiplex PCR reads with MiXCR, one entry per CDR3 protein. Among some 230,000 distinct CDR3 sequences, 18% were seen once, and the ten largest hold approximately 20%. This chain joins TRBV28 and TRBJ1-1; D uncertain. The starting material was peripheral blood mononuclear cells (PBMCs), obtained at new diagnosis, from a patient treated with antithyroid drugs. The sequence derives from a female donor with Graves disease. The CDR3 reads CASSLGRMYTEAFF. The CDR3 DNA follows: TGTGCCAGCAGTCTAGGACGGATGTACACTGAAGCTTTCTTT.